This T cell receptor beta chain is from a study of blood T cell repertoires in COVID-19. Germline V CDR1 and CDR2: SEHNR, FQNEAQ (reference sequence). Trimming left V 5 bases short and J 9 bases short, with 8 bases between. The CDR3 covers 12 residues. Clones were read by immunoSEQ multiplex PCR, and TCRdb kept only the in-frame ones, dropping some. The repertoire holds 250,000 to 300,000 clones, with approximately 83% as singletons. Sequenced material: peripheral blood. V usage is TRBV7-9 and J usage is TRBJ1-6, with D hard to call. The clonotype was recovered from a woman in her 70s with acute or convalescent COVID-19. The CDR3 DNA reads TGTGCCAGCAGCGAGGTTGGTTCACCCCTCCACTTT. It specifies CASSEVGSPLHF.